The clone carrying this T cell receptor beta chain was observed a handful of times. Reverse transcription of all isolated RNA meant that expressed TCRB transcripts were sequenced. The data were produced by immunoSEQ multiplex PCR, yet TCRdb's version contains in-frame clones alone and is incomplete. The sample records about 620,000 clones, around 15% being singletons. The CDR3 contains 14 residues. V was trimmed by 3 bases and J by 4 bases, leaving 13 bases between them. Looked up from germline, CDR1 is ENHRY and CDR2 is SYGVKD. The sample belongs to a study of beta chain features in type 1 diabetes. The TCR sequence derives from a man aged 18 to 30 in good health. The chain uses TRBV10-3 and TRBJ2-7; the D gene is possibly TRBD2 (6 bases). The source material was naive CD4+ T cells from blood. CDR3 loop: CAISESGQEYEQYF. In DNA form, the CDR3 reads TGTGCCATCAGTGAAAGCGGGCAAGAATACGAGCAGTACTTC.